Here is one T cell receptor beta chain with its context. In the authors' workflow: Reference gene primer amplification gave nucleated cell count estimates. Using immunoSEQ multiplex PCR, the repertoire was profiled, and TCRdb retains in-frame clones only, with some absent. Clonal size and the V and J genes are those of that table, whereas D and trimming came from the DNA. The table records approximately 300,000 clones, around nine tenths of them present only once. This sample was taken from a study of blood T cell repertoires in COVID-19. Study-wide context: The United States, Italy and Spain were the sources of the acute and convalescent COVID-19 samples. In each case, the material was cDNA or gDNA derived from T cells, B-cell-depleted T cells, or PBMCs.

The CDR3 consists of 16 residues. Germline loops: CDR1 SEHNR, CDR2 FQNEAQ (reference sequence). V lost 5 bases to trimming and J lost 3 bases, with 17 bases between them. Shortly before study entry, within 2 weeks, exposed participants had met a COVID-19 case. This TCR came from a woman aged 25 to 45 who had been exposed to COVID-19. The sequenced sample consisted of PBMCs or T cells enriched from blood (not recorded which). The rearrangement links TRBV7-9 to TRBJ2-4, with D hard to call. CDR3 sequence (DNA): TGTGCCAGCAGCGTTAGACACAACTTCGGCAAAAACATTCAGTACTTC. Translation gives CASSVRHNFGKNIQYF.